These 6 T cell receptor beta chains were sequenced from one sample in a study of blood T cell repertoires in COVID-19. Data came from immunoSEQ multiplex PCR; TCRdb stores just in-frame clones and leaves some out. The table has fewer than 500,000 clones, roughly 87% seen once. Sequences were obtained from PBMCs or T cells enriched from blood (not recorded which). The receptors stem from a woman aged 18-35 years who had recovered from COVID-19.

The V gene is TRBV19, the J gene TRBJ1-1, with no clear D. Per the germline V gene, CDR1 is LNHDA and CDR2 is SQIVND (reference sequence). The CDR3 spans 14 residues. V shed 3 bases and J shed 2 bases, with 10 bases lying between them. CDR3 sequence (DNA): TGTGCCAGTAGTATGTCCGGGATAAACACTGAAGCTTTCTTT. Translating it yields CASSMSGINTEAFF.

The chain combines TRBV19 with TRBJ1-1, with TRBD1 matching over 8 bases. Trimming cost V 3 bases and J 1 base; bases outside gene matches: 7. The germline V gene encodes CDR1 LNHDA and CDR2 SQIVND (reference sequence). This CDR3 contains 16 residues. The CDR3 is CASSMGYRGENTEAFF. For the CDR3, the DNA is TGTGCCAGTAGTATGGGCTACAGGGGGGAGAACACTGAAGCTTTCTTT.

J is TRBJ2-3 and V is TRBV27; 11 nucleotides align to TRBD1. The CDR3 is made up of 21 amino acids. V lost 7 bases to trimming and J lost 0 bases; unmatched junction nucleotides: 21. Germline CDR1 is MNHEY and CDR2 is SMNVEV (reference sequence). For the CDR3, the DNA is TGTGCCAGCACCCAAAGATGGACAGGGGGCGTACTGCGGGGTAGCACAGATACGCAGTATTTT. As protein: CASTQRWTGGVLRGSTDTQYF.

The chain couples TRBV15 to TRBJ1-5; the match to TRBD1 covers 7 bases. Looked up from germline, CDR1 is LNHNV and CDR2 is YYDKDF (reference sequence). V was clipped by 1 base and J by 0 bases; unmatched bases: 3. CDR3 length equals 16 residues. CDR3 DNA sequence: TGTGCCACCAGCAGAGCGACAGGGTATAGCAATCAGCCCCAGCATTTT. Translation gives CATSRATGYSNQPQHF.

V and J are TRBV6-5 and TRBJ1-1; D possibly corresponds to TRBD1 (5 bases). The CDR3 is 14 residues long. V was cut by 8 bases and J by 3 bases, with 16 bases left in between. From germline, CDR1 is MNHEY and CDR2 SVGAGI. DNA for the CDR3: TGTGCCAGCCGGAGGGGTACCCGGGACACTGAAGCTTTCTTT. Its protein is CASRRGTRDTEAFF.

CDR3 region: CSVGTGRNEKLFF. The CDR3 region has the DNA TGCAGCGTCGGGACAGGGCGGAATGAAAAACTGTTTTTT. The rearrangement joins TRBV29-1 to TRBJ1-4; 9 nucleotides line up with TRBD1. Germline trimming cut 6 bases from V and 5 bases from J; bases unmatched to any gene: 4. This CDR3 spans 13 amino acids. Germline V gene data show CDR1 as SQVTM and CDR2 as ANQGSEA.